A selection of T cell receptor beta chains follows, all from one sample in a study of T cell repertoires in cytomegalovirus infection. TCRdb re-analysed the reads in MiXCR, keeping a single row per CDR3 protein. The sample shows roughly 720,000 distinct CDR3 sequences, about 40% of them seen only once. What was sequenced was PBMCs. Every receptor here comes from a human donor in good health (CMV status not recorded). Some clones in this sample may be carry-over from other donors' samples. Both conserved end residues are part of each CDR3. D genes are given only for firm matches. Only some rows state a clone size, as once, few, many or a class for expanded clones.

j_gene | v_gene | d_gene | abundance | CDR3aa | CDR3nt
TRBJ2-5 | TRBV28 | TRBD1 | few | CASSPPRASGGWKTQYF | TGTGCCAGCAGCCCCCCTCGCGCGTCAGGGGGCTGGAAGACCCAGTACTTC
TRBJ1-1 | TRBV20-1 | NA | NA | CSAPTPQNTEAFF | TGCAGTGCTCCAACCCCGCAGAACACTGAAGCTTTCTTT
TRBJ2-2 | TRBV7-3 | NA | NA | CASSSGPGDGTGELFF | TGTGCCAGCAGCTCCGGACCGGGAGATGGCACCGGGGAGCTGTTTTTT
TRBJ2-7 | TRBV12-3/TRBV12-4 | TRBD1 | few | CAVGQGISYEQYF | TGTGCCGTAGGACAGGGTATCTCCTACGAGCAGTACTTC
TRBJ2-2 | TRBV19 | NA | NA | CASSISPPPNTGELFF | TGTGCCAGTAGTATCTCGCCGCCACCGAACACCGGGGAGCTGTTTTTT
TRBJ1-1 | TRBV25-1 | NA | NA | CASSLGGPTESFF | TGTGCCAGCAGTTTAGGAGGGCCCACTGAATCTTTCTTT
TRBJ2-5 | TRBV24-1 | NA | NA | CATSDPRLQETQYF | TGTGCCACCAGTGATCCCAGACTCCAAGAGACCCAGTACTTC
TRBJ1-2 | TRBV10-3 | NA | NA | CAINPGTNYGYTF | TGTGCCATCAACCCGGGAACTAACTATGGCTACACCTTC
TRBJ2-1 | TRBV2 | TRBD2 | NA | CASTPAGDNEQFF | TGTGCCAGCACGCCAGCGGGGGACAATGAGCAGTTCTTC
TRBJ2-3 | TRBV10-3 | NA | NA | CAVLGAEGTDTQYF | TGTGCCGTCCTGGGGGCCGAGGGCACAGATACGCAGTATTTT
TRBJ1-2 | TRBV5-1 | TRBD1 | NA | CASNLWDRERTPYGYTF | TGCGCCAGCAACCTATGGGACAGGGAACGTACTCCTTATGGCTACACCTTC
TRBJ1-3 | TRBV6-6 | NA | NA | CASNNPDVNTIYF | TGTGCCAGCAACAACCCGGACGTAAACACCATATATTTT
TRBJ2-3 | TRBV7-6 | NA | few | CASGPRVGTDTQYF | TGTGCCAGCGGACCCAGGGTAGGCACAGATACGCAGTATTTT
TRBJ1-1 | TRBV12-3/TRBV12-4 | TRBD1 | NA | CASSGQVGYTEAFF | TGTGCCAGCAGTGGACAGGTCGGGTACACTGAAGCTTTCTTT
TRBJ2-7 | TRBV20-1 | TRBD2 | few | CSARRLAVYEQYF | TGCAGTGCTAGGAGACTAGCGGTATACGAGCAGTACTTC
TRBJ2-1 | TRBV4-1 | NA | NA | CASSQDGTALAYNEQFF | TGCGCCAGCAGCCAAGACGGCACAGCTCTGGCCTACAATGAGCAGTTCTTC
TRBJ2-1 | TRBV29-1 | NA | NA | CSEGHNEQFF | TGCAGCGAAGGGCACAATGAGCAGTTCTTC
TRBJ1-3 | TRBV28 | NA | many | CASSRNTIYF | TGTGCCAGCAGCCGAAACACCATATATTTT
TRBJ2-3 | TRBV7-2 | TRBD2 | many | CASRRTSGTSTDTQYF | TGTGCCAGCAGGAGGACTAGCGGGACTAGCACAGATACGCAGTATTTT
TRBJ2-1 | TRBV7-2 | NA | NA | CASSLFGGPANEQFF | TGTGCCAGCAGCCTCTTTGGGGGGCCCGCCAATGAGCAGTTCTTC
TRBJ1-2 | TRBV6-2/TRBV6-3 | TRBD1 | NA | CASSYSEQGARGYTF | TGTGCCAGCAGTTACTCGGAACAGGGGGCGCGAGGCTACACCTTC
TRBJ2-2 | TRBV10-3 | TRBD1 | NA | CAISTRTGGNGELFF | TGTGCCATCAGTACCCGGACAGGGGGTAACGGGGAGCTGTTTTTT
TRBJ2-7 | TRBV28 | NA | NA | CASSFWGREQYF | TGTGCCAGCAGTTTCTGGGGCCGCGAGCAGTACTTC
TRBJ2-3 | TRBV29-1 | NA | few | CSVERRTTSSTDTQYF | TGCAGCGTTGAAAGGCGGACAACTTCTAGCACAGATACGCAGTATTTT
TRBJ1-1 | TRBV5-1 | NA | NA | CASSPTSGITEAFF | TGCGCCAGCAGCCCTACCTCAGGGATCACTGAAGCTTTCTTT
TRBJ1-2 | TRBV7-2 | NA | many | CASSLVIGGAYYGYTF | TGTGCCAGCAGCTTAGTAATTGGAGGGGCGTACTATGGCTACACCTTC